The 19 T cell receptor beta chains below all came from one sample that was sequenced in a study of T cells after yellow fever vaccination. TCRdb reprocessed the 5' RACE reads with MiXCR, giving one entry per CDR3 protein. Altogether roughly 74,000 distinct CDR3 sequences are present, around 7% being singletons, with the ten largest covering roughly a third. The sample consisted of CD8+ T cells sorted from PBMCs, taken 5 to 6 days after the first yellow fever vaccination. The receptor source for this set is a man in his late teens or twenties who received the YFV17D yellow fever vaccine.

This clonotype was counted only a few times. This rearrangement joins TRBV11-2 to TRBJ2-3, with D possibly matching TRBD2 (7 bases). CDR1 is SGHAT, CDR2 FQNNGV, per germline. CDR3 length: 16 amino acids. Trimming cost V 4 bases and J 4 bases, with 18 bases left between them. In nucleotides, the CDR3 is TGTGCCAGCAGCTCGACCGGGCTCGGGGGGCCAGATACGCAGTATTTT. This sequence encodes CASSSTGLGGPDTQYF.

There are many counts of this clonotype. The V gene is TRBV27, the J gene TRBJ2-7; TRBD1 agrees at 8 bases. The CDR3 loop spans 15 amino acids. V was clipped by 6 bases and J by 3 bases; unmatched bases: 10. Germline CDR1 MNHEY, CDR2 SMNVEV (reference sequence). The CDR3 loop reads CASSLYSTGDYEQYF. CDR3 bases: TGTGCCAGCAGCCTCTACTCGACAGGGGACTACGAGCAGTACTTC.

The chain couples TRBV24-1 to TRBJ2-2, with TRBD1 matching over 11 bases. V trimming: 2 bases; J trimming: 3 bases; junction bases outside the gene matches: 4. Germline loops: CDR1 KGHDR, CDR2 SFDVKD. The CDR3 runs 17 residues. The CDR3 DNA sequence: TGTGCCACCAGTGATTGGGGGACAGGGGGGGACACCGGGGAGCTGTTTTTT. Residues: CATSDWGTGGDTGELFF.

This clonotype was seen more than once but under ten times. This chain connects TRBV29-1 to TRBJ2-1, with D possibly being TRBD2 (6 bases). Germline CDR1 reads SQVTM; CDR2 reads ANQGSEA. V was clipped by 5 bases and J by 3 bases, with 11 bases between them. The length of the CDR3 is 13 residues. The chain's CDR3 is CSVTGAHYNEQFF. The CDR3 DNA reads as TGCAGCGTTACGGGAGCTCACTACAATGAGCAGTTCTTC.

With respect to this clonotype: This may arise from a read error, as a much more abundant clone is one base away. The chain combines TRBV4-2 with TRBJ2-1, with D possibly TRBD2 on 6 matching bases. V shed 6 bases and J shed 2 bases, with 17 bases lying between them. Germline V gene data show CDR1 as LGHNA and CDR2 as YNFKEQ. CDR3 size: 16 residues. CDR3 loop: CASSPLAVGTYNEQFF. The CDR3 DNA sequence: TGTGCCAGCAGTCCCTTAGCGGTGGGAACCTACAATGAGCAGTTCTTC.

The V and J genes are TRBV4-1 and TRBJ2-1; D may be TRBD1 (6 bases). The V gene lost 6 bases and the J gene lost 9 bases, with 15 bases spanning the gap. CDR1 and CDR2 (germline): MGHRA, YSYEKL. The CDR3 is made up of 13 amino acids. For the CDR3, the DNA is TGCGCCAGCAGAGCTGTGGGGGACACTGAGCAGTTCTTC. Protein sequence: CASRAVGDTEQFF.

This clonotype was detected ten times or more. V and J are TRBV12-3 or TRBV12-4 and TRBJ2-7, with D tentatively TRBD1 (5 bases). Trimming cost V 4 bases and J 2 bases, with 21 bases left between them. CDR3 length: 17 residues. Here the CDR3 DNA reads TGTGCCAGCAGTTCCCTAACACCCGACAGAAGCCCCTACGAGCAGTACTTC. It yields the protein CASSSLTPDRSPYEQYF.

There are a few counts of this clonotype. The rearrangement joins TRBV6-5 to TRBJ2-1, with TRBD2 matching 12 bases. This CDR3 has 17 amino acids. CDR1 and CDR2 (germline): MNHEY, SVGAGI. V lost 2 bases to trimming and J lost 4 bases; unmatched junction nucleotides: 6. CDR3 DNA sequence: TGTGCCAGCAGTTACAGCCTAGCGGGGGGGGGGTACAATGAGCAGTTCTTC. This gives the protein CASSYSLAGGGYNEQFF.

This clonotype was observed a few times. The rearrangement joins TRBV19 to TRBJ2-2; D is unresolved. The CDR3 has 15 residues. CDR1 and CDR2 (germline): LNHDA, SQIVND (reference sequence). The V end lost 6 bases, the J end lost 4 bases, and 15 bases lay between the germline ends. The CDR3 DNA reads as TGTGCCAGTAGGAAACCCGGGCTCTCCACCGGGGAGCTGTTTTTT. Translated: CASRKPGLSTGELFF.

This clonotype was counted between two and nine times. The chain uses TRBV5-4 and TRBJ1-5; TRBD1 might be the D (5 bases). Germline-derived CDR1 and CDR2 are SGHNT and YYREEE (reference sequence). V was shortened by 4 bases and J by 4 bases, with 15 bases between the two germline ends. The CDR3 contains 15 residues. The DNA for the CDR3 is TGTGCCAGCAGCGATGGACCGGAGGGGAATCAGCCCCAGCATTTT. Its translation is CASSDGPEGNQPQHF.

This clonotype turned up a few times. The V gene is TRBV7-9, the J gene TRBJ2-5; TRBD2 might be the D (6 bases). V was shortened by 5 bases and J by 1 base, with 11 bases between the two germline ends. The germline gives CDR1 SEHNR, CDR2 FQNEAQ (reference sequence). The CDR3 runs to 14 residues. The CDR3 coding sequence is TGTGCCAGCAGCCAAAGGGACTTCCAAGAGACCCAGTACTTC. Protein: CASSQRDFQETQYF.

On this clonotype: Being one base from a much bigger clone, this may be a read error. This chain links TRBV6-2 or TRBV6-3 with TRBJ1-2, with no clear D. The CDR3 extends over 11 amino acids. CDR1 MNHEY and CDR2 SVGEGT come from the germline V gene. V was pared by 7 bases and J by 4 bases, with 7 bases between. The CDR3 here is CASTRTYGYTF. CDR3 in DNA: TGTGCCAGCACAAGGACCTATGGCTACACCTTC.

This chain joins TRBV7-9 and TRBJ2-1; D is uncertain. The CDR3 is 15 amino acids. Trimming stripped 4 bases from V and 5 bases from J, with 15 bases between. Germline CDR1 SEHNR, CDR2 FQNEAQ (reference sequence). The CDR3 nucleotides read TGTGCCAGCAGCTCCAATCGGCTAGGAGACAATGAGCAGTTCTTC. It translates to CASSSNRLGDNEQFF.

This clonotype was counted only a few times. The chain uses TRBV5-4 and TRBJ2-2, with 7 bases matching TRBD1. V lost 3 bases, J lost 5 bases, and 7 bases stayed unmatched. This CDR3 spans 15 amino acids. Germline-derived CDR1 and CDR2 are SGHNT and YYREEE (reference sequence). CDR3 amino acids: CASSWNTGVTGELFF. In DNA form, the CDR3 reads TGTGCCAGCAGCTGGAATACAGGGGTGACCGGGGAGCTGTTTTTT.

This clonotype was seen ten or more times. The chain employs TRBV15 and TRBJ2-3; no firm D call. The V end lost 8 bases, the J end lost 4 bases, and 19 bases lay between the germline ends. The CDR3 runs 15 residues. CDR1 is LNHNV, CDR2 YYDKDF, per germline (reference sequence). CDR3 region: CATGVARYIADTQYF. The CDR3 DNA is TGTGCCACCGGAGTAGCACGTTATATTGCAGATACGCAGTATTTT.

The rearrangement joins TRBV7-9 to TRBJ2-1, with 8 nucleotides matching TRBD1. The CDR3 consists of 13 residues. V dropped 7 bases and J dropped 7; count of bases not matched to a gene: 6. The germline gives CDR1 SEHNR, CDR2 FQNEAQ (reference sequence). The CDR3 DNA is TGTGCCAGCACCCGGACAGGGAGGAATGAGCAGTTCTTC. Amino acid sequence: CASTRTGRNEQFF.

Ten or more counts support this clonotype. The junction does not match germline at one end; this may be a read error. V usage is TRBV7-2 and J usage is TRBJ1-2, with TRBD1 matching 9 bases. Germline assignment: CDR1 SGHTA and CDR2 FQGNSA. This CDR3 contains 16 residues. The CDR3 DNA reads TGTGCCAGCAGCATCCATCCGGGACAGGGAAACTTTGGCTACACCTTC. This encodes CASSIHPGQGNFGYTF.

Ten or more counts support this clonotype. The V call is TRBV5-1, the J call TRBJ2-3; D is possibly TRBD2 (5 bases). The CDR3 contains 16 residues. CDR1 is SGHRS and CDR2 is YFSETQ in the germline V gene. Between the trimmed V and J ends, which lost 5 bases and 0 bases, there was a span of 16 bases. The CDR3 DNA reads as TGCGCCAGCAGGGGCGGGCGAGGGTATAGCACAGATACGCAGTATTTT. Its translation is CASRGGRGYSTDTQYF.

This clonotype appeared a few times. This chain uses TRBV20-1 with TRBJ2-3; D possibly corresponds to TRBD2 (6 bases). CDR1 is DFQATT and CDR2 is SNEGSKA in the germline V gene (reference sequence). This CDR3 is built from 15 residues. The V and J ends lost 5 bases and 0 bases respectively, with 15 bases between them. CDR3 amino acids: CSAGRLGKSTDTQYF. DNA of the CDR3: TGCAGTGCTGGGAGACTAGGGAAGAGCACAGATACGCAGTATTTT.